Listed below are T cell receptor beta chains from one sample, sequenced in a study of control samples from healthy donors and cancer patients. This table comes from immunoSEQ multiplex PCR, and its TCRdb copy is limited to in-frame clones, with some not included. The profile shows roughly 90,000 clones, less than 90% of them singletons. Material: PBMCs. The receptors shown here come from a woman in her forties or fifties with colorectal cancer. The CDR3 runs from the conserved cysteine through the conserved F or W. The D gene is left open where the match is weak. Clone size is not always given. Where it is, it says once, few, many or a class for expanded clones.

J gene,V gene,D gene,clone size,CDR3 protein,CDR3 DNA
TRBJ2-2,TRBV10-2,TRBD2,-,CASASGASGELFF,TGCGCCAGCGCCAGCGGGGCGTCCGGGGAGCTGTTTTTT
TRBJ2-1,TRBV10-3,TRBD2,-,CAISDGLADNEQFF,TGTGCCATCAGTGACGGACTAGCAGACAATGAGCAGTTCTTC
TRBJ2-1,TRBV6-2/TRBV6-3,TRBD1,-,CASSSRDRRREQFF,TGTGCCAGCAGCTCGCGGGACAGGCGAAGGGAGCAGTTCTTC
TRBJ1-1,TRBV7-9,-,-,CASSLQAVNTEAFF,TGTGCCAGCAGCTTACAGGCAGTGAACACTGAAGCTTTCTTT
TRBJ2-2,TRBV29-1,-,-,CSYSGQNTGELFF,TGCAGTTACTCCGGACAGAACACCGGGGAGCTGTTTTTT
TRBJ1-1,TRBV6-5,-,-,CASSYTEGLAFF,TGTGCCAGCAGTTACACGGAGGGCTTAGCTTTCTTT
TRBJ2-4,TRBV6-2/TRBV6-3,-,-,CASSRGNKNIQYF,TGTGCCAGCAGCCGCGGGAACAAAAACATTCAGTACTTC
TRBJ2-6,TRBV4-3,TRBD1,once,CASSQGQGSGANVLTF,TGCGCCAGCAGCCAAGGACAGGGGTCTGGGGCCAACGTCCTGACTTTC
TRBJ2-3,TRBV5-5,-,-,CASSLSTGAPDTQYF,TGTGCCAGCAGCTTGTCAACGGGGGCCCCTGATACGCAGTATTTT
TRBJ2-1,TRBV7-2,TRBD2,-,CASSKGLAGANEQFF,TGTGCCAGCAGCAAAGGACTAGCGGGGGCAAATGAGCAGTTCTTC
TRBJ1-1,TRBV29-1,-,-,CSVEVPGTEAFF,TGCAGCGTTGAAGTTCCCGGCACTGAAGCTTTCTTT
TRBJ1-1,TRBV5-1,TRBD1,-,CASSLDRGGVNTEAFF,TGCGCCAGCAGCTTGGACAGGGGGGGAGTGAACACTGAAGCTTTCTTT
TRBJ2-2,TRBV7-3,TRBD1,-,CASRDSRTGATGELFF,TGTGCCAGCAGGGATAGCAGGACAGGTGCCACCGGGGAGCTGTTTTTT
TRBJ2-1,TRBV3-1/TRBV3-2,TRBD2,-,CASSQRLAGGEHEQFF,TGTGCCAGCAGCCAAAGGCTAGCGGGGGGTGAGCATGAGCAGTTCTTC
TRBJ1-6,TRBV12-3/TRBV12-4,-,-,CASTGVHESPLHF,TGTGCCAGCACGGGGGTACATGAATCACCCCTCCACTTT
TRBJ2-3,TRBV9,TRBD2,-,CASSGLAGGRTDTQYF,TGTGCCAGCAGCGGACTAGCGGGGGGGCGCACAGATACGCAGTATTTT
TRBJ1-2,TRBV28,-,once,CATSLQIGYTF,TGTGCCACCTCACTGCAGATTGGCTACACCTTC
TRBJ2-1,TRBV6-4,TRBD2,-,CASSKEWLAGSGEQFF,TGTGCCAGCAGTAAAGAGTGGCTAGCGGGGTCCGGGGAGCAGTTCTTC
TRBJ2-1,TRBV7-2,TRBD1,-,CASSLSWTGYNEQFF,TGTGCCAGCAGCTTAAGTTGGACAGGTTACAATGAGCAGTTCTTC
TRBJ1-2,TRBV6-5,-,-,CASQLQSGTNYGYTF,TGTGCCAGCCAACTCCAGTCCGGGACCAACTATGGCTACACCTTC
TRBJ2-1,TRBV5-1,TRBD1,few,CASSLAGGEGNEQFF,TGCGCCAGCAGCTTGGCAGGGGGTGAGGGCAATGAGCAGTTCTTC
TRBJ2-2,TRBV2,TRBD1,-,CASGGTGGVVTGELFF,TGTGCCAGCGGCGGGACAGGGGGCGTTGTCACCGGGGAGCTGTTTTTT
TRBJ1-1,TRBV6-1,-,-,CASSEGQGGRTEAFF,TGTGCCAGCAGTGAAGGGCAGGGAGGGAGGACTGAAGCTTTCTTT
TRBJ2-2,TRBV7-8,-,-,CASSLAGAFGGELFF,TGTGCCAGCAGCTTAGCGGGAGCCTTTGGCGGGGAGCTGTTTTTT
TRBJ1-1,TRBV3-1/TRBV3-2,-,-,CASSQDYAAGNTEAFF,TGTGCCAGCAGCCAAGACTACGCAGCGGGGAACACTGAAGCTTTCTTT
TRBJ1-1,TRBV6-1,-,-,CASSEPMQQGLNTEAFF,TGTGCCAGCAGTGAACCAATGCAACAGGGACTGAACACTGAAGCTTTCTTT
TRBJ1-5,TRBV18,-,-,CASSSGRSDGNQPQHF,TGTGCCAGCTCGTCAGGTAGGTCGGATGGCAATCAGCCCCAGCATTTT
TRBJ2-4,TRBV6-2/TRBV6-3,TRBD1,-,CASSYSGTGKNIQYF,TGTGCCAGCAGTTACTCCGGGACAGGGAAAAACATTCAGTACTTC
TRBJ2-1,TRBV9,TRBD1,once,CASSVGQGSNEQFF,TGTGCCAGCAGCGTTGGACAGGGGTCCAATGAGCAGTTCTTC